Sequencing of this T cell receptor beta chain was carried out in a study of immune characterization of retroperitoneal liposarcoma. Germline values: CDR1 SGHTA, CDR2 FQGNSA. The CDR3 loop spans 12 amino acids. In this sample, this clonotype is medium-sized (0.01 to 0.1%). TCRdb re-called the PCR reads through MiXCR, storing one row per CDR3 protein. The repertoire holds around 10,000 distinct CDR3 sequences, with about 30% as singletons. This TCR was recovered from a female donor with retroperitoneal liposarcoma. This chain uses TRBV7-2 with TRBJ2-1; D is uncertain. With the DNA end fitting TRBJ2-7 better, the J assignment may be wrong. Sequenced sample: tumor tissue. CDR3 in DNA: TGTGCCAGCAGCTTAGCTGGGGATGAGCAGTACTTC. It specifies CASSLAGDEQYF.